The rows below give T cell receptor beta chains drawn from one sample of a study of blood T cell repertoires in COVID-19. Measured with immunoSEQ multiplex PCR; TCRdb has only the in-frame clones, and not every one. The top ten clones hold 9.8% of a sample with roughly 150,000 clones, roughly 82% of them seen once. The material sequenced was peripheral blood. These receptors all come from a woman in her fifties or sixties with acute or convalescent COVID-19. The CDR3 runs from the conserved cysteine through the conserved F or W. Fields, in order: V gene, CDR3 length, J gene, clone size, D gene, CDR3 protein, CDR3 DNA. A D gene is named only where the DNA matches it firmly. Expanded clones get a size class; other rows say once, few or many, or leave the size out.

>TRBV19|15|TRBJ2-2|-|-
CASSARGWDSGELFF
TGTGCCAGTAGTGCGCGGGGATGGGACTCCGGGGAGCTGTTTTTT
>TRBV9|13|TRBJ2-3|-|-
CASADLHTDTQYF
TGTGCCAGCGCCGATTTACATACAGATACGCAGTATTTT
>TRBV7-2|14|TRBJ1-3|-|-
CASSLAFSGNTIYF
TGTGCCAGCAGCTTGGCTTTCTCTGGAAACACCATATATTTT
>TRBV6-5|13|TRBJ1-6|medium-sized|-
CASGNKGDSPLHF
TGTGCCAGCGGAAATAAGGGAGATTCACCCCTCCACTTT
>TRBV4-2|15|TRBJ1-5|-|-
CASSQEGKSNQPQHF
TGTGCCAGCAGCCAGGAGGGTAAGAGCAATCAGCCCCAGCATTTT
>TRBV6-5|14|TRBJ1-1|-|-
CASSSKDRNTEAFF
TGTGCCAGCAGTTCCAAAGACAGGAACACTGAAGCTTTCTTT
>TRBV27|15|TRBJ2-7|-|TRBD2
CASSLGLAETREQYF
TGTGCCAGCAGTTTGGGACTAGCGGAAACACGAGAGCAGTACTTC
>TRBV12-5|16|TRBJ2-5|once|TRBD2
CASGLGEGPGRETQYF
TGTGCTAGTGGTTTGGGGGAGGGTCCCGGACGAGAGACCCAGTACTTC
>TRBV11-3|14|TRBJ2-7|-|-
CASSLTSRPYEQYF
TGTGCCAGCAGCTTAACTAGTCGCCCCTACGAGCAGTACTTC
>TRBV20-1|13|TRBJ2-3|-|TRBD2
CSASSGQHDTQYF
TGCAGTGCTAGTAGCGGGCAGCACGATACGCAGTATTTT
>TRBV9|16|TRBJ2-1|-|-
CASSVDAGHSYNEQFF
TGTGCCAGCAGCGTAGATGCGGGCCACTCCTACAATGAGCAGTTCTTC
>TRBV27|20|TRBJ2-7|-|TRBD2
CASSLLSAWVLAGGVYEQYF
TGTGCCAGCAGTTTACTTTCAGCGTGGGTACTAGCGGGAGGGGTCTACGAGCAGTACTTC
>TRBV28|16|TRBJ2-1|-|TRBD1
CASSSGAGGSYNEQFF
TGTGCCAGCAGTTCAGGGGCAGGGGGCTCCTACAATGAGCAGTTCTTC
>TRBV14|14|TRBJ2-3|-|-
CASSGSLGHGTQYF
TGTGCCAGCAGCGGATCCCTAGGACACGGTACGCAGTATTTT
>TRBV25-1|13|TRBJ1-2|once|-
CASTPTGDYGYTF
TGTGCCAGCACTCCGACGGGGGACTATGGCTACACCTTC
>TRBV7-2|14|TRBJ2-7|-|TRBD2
CASSSRGGPYEQYF
TGTGCCAGCAGCTCCCGGGGAGGGCCCTACGAGCAGTACTTC
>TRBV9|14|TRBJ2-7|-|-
CASSVEANPYEQYF
TGTGCCAGCAGCGTAGAAGCCAATCCCTACGAGCAGTACTTC
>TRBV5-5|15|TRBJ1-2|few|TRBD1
CASSLAGQGHYGYTF
TGTGCCAGCAGCTTGGCGGGACAGGGGCACTATGGCTACACCTTC
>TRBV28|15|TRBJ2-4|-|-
CASSLFQVAKNIQYF
TGTGCCAGCAGTTTGTTCCAGGTAGCCAAAAACATTCAGTACTTC
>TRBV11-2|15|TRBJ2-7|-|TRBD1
CASSARGQGAGEQYF
TGTGCCAGCAGCGCGAGGGGACAGGGGGCTGGCGAGCAGTACTTC
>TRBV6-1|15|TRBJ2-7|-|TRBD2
CASSEGGGVSYEQYF
TGTGCCAGCAGTGAAGGGGGAGGGGTATCCTACGAGCAGTACTTC
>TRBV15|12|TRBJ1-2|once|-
CATSSRRYGYTF
TGTGCCACCAGCAGTAGGAGGTATGGCTACACCTTC
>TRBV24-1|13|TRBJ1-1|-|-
CATSDPGYTEAFF
TGTGCCACCAGTGATCCAGGGTACACTGAAGCTTTCTTT
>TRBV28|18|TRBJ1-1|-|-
CASSLYLRRGRLNTEAFF
TGTGCCAGCAGTTTATACCTGCGGCGGGGAAGGCTGAACACTGAAGCTTTCTTT
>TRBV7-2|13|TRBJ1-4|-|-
CASSTVGGEKLFF
TGTGCCAGCAGCACGGTTGGGGGCGAAAAACTGTTTTTT
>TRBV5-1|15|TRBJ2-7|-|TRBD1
CASSSDGQGHYEQYF
TGCGCCAGCAGCTCTGACGGACAGGGCCACTACGAGCAGTACTTC
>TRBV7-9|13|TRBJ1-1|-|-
CASSPQGGTEAFF
TGTGCCAGCAGCCCACAGGGCGGCACTGAAGCTTTCTTT
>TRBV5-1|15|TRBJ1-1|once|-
CASSLRVSAAAEAFF
TGCGCCAGCAGCTTACGGGTTTCAGCTGCGGCTGAAGCTTTCTTT
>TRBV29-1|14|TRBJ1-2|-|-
CSVQVWTENYGYTF
TGCAGCGTTCAAGTTTGGACTGAGAACTATGGCTACACCTTC
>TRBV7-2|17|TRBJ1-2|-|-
CASSLAPPRRGYYGYTF
TGTGCCAGCAGCTTAGCCCCACCTCGACGCGGGTACTATGGCTACACCTTC
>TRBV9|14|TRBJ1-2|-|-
CASSVTDLNYGYTF
TGTGCCAGCAGCGTAACTGATTTAAACTATGGCTACACCTTC
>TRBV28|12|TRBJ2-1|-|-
CASSFNYNEQFF
TGTGCCAGCAGTTTCAACTACAATGAGCAGTTCTTC
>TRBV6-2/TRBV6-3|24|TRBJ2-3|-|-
CASSPRGKMTYNLSSGGGTDTQYF
TGTGCCAGCAGCCCGCGCGGAAAGATGACATACAATTTATCCTCAGGAGGGGGCACAGATACGCAGTATTTT
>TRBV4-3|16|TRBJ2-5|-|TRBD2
CASSQDGTRGTTPQYF
TGCGCCAGCAGCCAAGATGGGACTAGGGGCACCACGCCCCAGTACTTC
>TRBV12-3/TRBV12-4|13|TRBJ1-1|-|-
CASSLQGNTEAFF
TGTGCCAGCAGTTTGCAGGGTAACACTGAAGCTTTCTTT
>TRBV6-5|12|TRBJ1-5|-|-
CASAESNQPQHF
TGTGCCAGCGCTGAGAGCAATCAGCCCCAGCATTTT
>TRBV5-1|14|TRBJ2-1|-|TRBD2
CASSLIAGEDEQFF
TGCGCCAGCAGCTTGATAGCGGGGGAAGATGAGCAGTTCTTC
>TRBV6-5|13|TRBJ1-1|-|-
CASSFPGVPEAFF
TGTGCCAGCAGTTTCCCGGGAGTCCCTGAAGCTTTCTTT
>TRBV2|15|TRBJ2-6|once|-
CASSEQKAGANVLTF
TGTGCCAGCAGTGAGCAGAAAGCGGGGGCCAACGTCCTGACTTTC
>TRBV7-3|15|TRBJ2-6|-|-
CASSLGQSGANVLTF
TGTGCCAGCAGCTTAGGACAGTCTGGGGCCAACGTCCTGACTTTC
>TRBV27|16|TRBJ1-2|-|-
CASSLLGERGYYGYTF
TGTGCCAGCAGTTTATTAGGGGAAAGGGGTTACTATGGCTACACCTTC
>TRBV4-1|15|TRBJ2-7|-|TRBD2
CASSQDASGTYEQYF
TGCGCCAGCAGCCAGGACGCTAGCGGAACCTACGAGCAGTACTTC
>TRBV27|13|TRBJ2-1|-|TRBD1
CASSRQGSGEQFF
TGTGCCAGCAGCCGACAGGGTTCTGGTGAGCAGTTCTTC
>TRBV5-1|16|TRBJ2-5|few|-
CASSLEPQGSGETQYF
TGCGCCAGCAGCTTGGAACCACAGGGATCAGGAGAGACCCAGTACTTC
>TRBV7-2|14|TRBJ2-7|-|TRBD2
CASSSGLAKYEQYF
TGTGCCAGCAGCTCGGGACTAGCAAAGTACGAGCAGTACTTC
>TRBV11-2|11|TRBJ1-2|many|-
CASSPGSGYTF
TGTGCCAGCAGCCCAGGGTCTGGCTACACCTTC
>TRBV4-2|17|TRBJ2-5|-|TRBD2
CASSQGTSGGDQETQYF
TGTGCCAGCAGCCAGGGGACTAGCGGGGGGGACCAAGAGACCCAGTACTTC
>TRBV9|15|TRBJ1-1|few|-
CASSPQGVGNTEAFF
TGTGCCAGCAGCCCCCAAGGGGTGGGGAACACTGAAGCTTTCTTT
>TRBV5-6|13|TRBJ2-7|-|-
CASSLAMSYEQYF
TGTGCCAGCAGCTTGGCAATGTCCTACGAGCAGTACTTC
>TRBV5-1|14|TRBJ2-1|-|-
CASSLELASNEQFF
TGCGCCAGCAGCTTGGAGCTAGCTTCCAATGAGCAGTTCTTC
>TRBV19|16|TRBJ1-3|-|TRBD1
CASSTPSGTGRNTIYF
TGTGCCAGTAGTACTCCGTCCGGGACAGGCCGAAACACCATATATTTT
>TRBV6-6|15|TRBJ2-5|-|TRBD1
CASRRGQVGQETQYF
TGTGCCAGCAGACGAGGACAGGTGGGCCAAGAGACCCAGTACTTC
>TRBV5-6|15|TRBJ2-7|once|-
CASSLWSDRLGEQYF
TGTGCCAGCAGCTTGTGGTCGGACAGACTGGGGGAGCAGTACTTC
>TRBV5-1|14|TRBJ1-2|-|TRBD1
CASRPGTGENGYTF
TGCGCCAGCAGACCCGGGACAGGGGAAAATGGCTACACCTTC
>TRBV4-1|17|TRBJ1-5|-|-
CASSQATGSISNQPQHF
TGCGCCAGCAGCCAAGCAACAGGGTCGATTAGCAATCAGCCCCAGCATTTT
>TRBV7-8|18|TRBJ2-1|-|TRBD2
CASSLGEGSSGPYNEQFF
TGTGCCAGCAGCTTGGGGGAGGGTTCTAGCGGGCCCTACAATGAGCAGTTCTTC
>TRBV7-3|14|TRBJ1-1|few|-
CASSLWGQNTEAFF
TGTGCCAGCAGCTTATGGGGACAGAACACTGAAGCTTTCTTT